These 4 T cell receptor beta chains came from one sample sequenced in a study of T-cell reconstitution after alpha-beta-depleted transplantation in children. Unique molecular identifiers were used in preparing the TCRbeta library. TCRdb called the PCR reads again in MiXCR, with one record for every CDR3 protein. The sample carries roughly 500,000 distinct CDR3 sequences, around 13% recorded once. This specimen consisted of PBMCs from the stem cell graft donor, obtained from the stem cell graft. The receptors here all came from a human donor who donated a stem cell graft to a child with combined immunodeficiency.

This clonotype was observed at least ten times. The V and J genes are TRBV9 and TRBJ2-1; D perhaps matches TRBD2 (5 bases). This CDR3 spans 16 amino acids. V was shortened by 4 bases and J by 0 bases, with 14 bases between the two germline ends. CDR1 is SGDLS, CDR2 YYNGEE, per germline. This chain's CDR3 is CASSRYLASSYNEQFF. The CDR3 nucleotides are TGTGCCAGCAGCCGATATCTAGCAAGCTCCTACAATGAGCAGTTCTTC.

The V call is TRBV29-1, the J call TRBJ2-7; the D gene is possibly TRBD1 (6 bases). Germline assignment: CDR1 SQVTM and CDR2 ANQGSEA. Trimming shortened V by 1 base and J by 4 bases, and 14 bases separated the two germline ends. The CDR3 has 14 amino acids. This CDR3 reads CSVEGGMGAYEQYF. In DNA form, the CDR3 reads TGCAGCGTTGAAGGGGGAATGGGGGCTTACGAGCAGTACTTC.

This clonotype was detected a few times. CDR3 sequence reads: CASRLGQGVLSGANVLTF. DNA for the CDR3: TGTGCCAGCAGGCTCGGACAGGGGGTCTTGTCCGGGGCCAACGTCCTGACTTTC. The J gene is TRBJ2-6, the V gene TRBV6-2 or TRBV6-3; 10 nucleotides match TRBD1. Germline trimming cut 6 bases from V and 4 bases from J; bases unmatched to any gene: 12. Germline CDR1 MNHEY, CDR2 SVGEGT. This CDR3 region has 18 residues.

The table lists this clonotype with a few counts. The V call is TRBV29-1, the J call TRBJ2-7, with D possibly being TRBD1 (6 bases). The germline CDR1 and CDR2 sequences are SQVTM and ANQGSEA. Between the trimmed V and J ends, which lost 1 base and 8 bases, there was a span of 12 bases. This CDR3 is built from 12 residues. CDR3 DNA sequence: TGCAGCGTTGAAGGCTTACAGGGAAAGCAGTACTTC. This codes for CSVEGLQGKQYF.